A single sample is the source of the 25 T cell receptor beta chains below, sequenced in a study of T cell responses to AZD1222 COVID-19 vaccine (dated by TCRdb to 2020 to 2022). Preparation of the library involved the immunoSEQ multiplex PCR assay. This is the immuneACCESS table as TCRdb keeps it, with only in-frame sequences that have V and J called. A part of the clones is gone; compared with another copy, unresolved V genes explain less than half, and the rest is unexplained. This sample holds some 150,000 clones; around nine tenths were observed only once. Jointly, the top ten make up 2.5% to 3% of the sample. The time point tag for this specimen amounts to: baseline before first vaccination. The specimen was peripheral blood, collected on day 0 of AZD1222 vaccination. Source of these receptors: an adult in good health.

The genes are TRBV6-1 and TRBJ1-5, with D unresolved. This CDR3 comprises 14 residues. V was shortened by 1 base and J by 3 bases, with 7 bases between the two germline ends. Looked up from germline, CDR1 is MNHNS and CDR2 is SASEGT. The CDR3 region has the DNA TGTGCCAGCAGTGAAGATCCCCCCAATCAGCCCCAGCATTTT. The encoded protein is CASSEDPPNQPQHF.

The V gene is TRBV19, the J gene TRBJ2-7, with 8 bases fitting TRBD1. Trimming took 6 bases from V and 4 from J; bases not matched to a gene: 8. Germline V gene lookup returns CDR1 LNHDA and CDR2 SQIVND (reference sequence). The CDR3 has 14 residues. The CDR3 sequence is CASRDTGGSYEQYF. In nucleotides, the CDR3 is TGTGCCAGTAGGGATACAGGGGGGAGTTACGAGCAGTACTTC.

Regarding this clone: The germline gene is not matched at one end of the junction; a read error may be the cause. The rearrangement links TRBV11-3 to TRBJ2-2; D is unclear. The CDR3 extends over 13 amino acids. CDR1 is SGHNT, CDR2 YENEEA, per germline. The CDR3 region is CASSLESPGELFF. The CDR3 DNA reads as TGTGCCAGCAGCCTAGAGTCCCCCGGGGAGCTGTTTTTT.

This chain joins TRBV5-5 and TRBJ2-1, with D unresolved. CDR3 length: 10 amino acids. Trimming left V 7 bases short and J 1 base short, with 0 bases between. Germline CDR1 and CDR2: SGHKS and YYEKEE (reference sequence). The DNA for the CDR3 is TGTGCCAGCTCCTACAATGAGCAGTTCTTC. It codes for CASSYNEQFF.

V and J are TRBV5-4 and TRBJ2-3; D may correspond to TRBD1 or TRBD2 (6 bases each). The germline V gene has CDR1 SGHNT and CDR2 YYREEE (reference sequence). V lost 6 bases and J lost 2, with 16 bases in between. The CDR3 is made up of 15 amino acids. CDR3 protein: CASNRGGFNTDTQYF. The DNA of the CDR3 is TGTGCCAGCAACCGAGGGGGGTTTAACACAGATACGCAGTATTTT.

The chain links TRBV2 to TRBJ1-2, with D uncertain. V lost 1 base and J lost 5, with 14 bases in between. The CDR3 length is 15 residues. Germline loops: CDR1 SNHLY, CDR2 FYNNEI. The CDR3, as DNA: TGTGCCAGCAGTGAAGGATTGGGGAGAAGATATGGCTACACCTTC. The encoded protein is CASSEGLGRRYGYTF.

J is TRBJ1-2 and V is TRBV21-1. TRBV21-1 is recorded as a pseudogene. The CDR3 sequence is 13 residues long. CDR3 sequence (DNA): TGTGCCAGCAGCTCCCGGGGCCGGCCGAGCTACACCTTC. Amino acid sequence: CASSSRGRPSYTF.

V gene TRBV25-1 combines with J gene TRBJ2-7; D remains ambiguous. CDR1 is MGHDK and CDR2 is SYGVNS in the germline V gene. V lost 0 bases, J lost 5 bases, and 5 bases lay in between. This CDR3 has 12 residues. The CDR3 DNA reads as TGTGCCAGCAGTGAATACACTAACGAGCAGTACTTC. Translating gives CASSEYTNEQYF.

This clone was found once. The rearrangement uses TRBV12-3 or TRBV12-4 and TRBJ2-7; D remains unclear. The CDR3 sequence is 12 residues long. Trimming took off 2 bases at V and 6 bases at J, with 8 bases between the two ends. The CDR3 protein is CASSLLSTEQYF. The CDR3 region has the DNA TGTGCCAGCAGTTTACTTTCAACCGAGCAGTACTTC.

The V call is TRBV10-1, the J call TRBJ1-2; D is possibly TRBD1 (6 bases). Trimming pared 6 bases from V and 6 bases from J, leaving 14 bases between. The CDR3 is made up of 13 amino acids. The V gene's germline CDR1 is WNHNN and CDR2 SYGVQD (reference sequence). This CDR3 is CASRPRTEDGYTF. CDR3 nucleotide sequence: TGCGCCAGCAGGCCAAGGACAGAAGATGGCTACACCTTC.

This clone came up a few times. The chain's CDR3 is CASSTGQGEAFF. The CDR3 region has the DNA TGTGCCAGCTCGACCGGACAGGGCGAAGCTTTCTTT. The J gene is TRBJ1-1, the V gene TRBV18, with 8 bases identical to TRBD1. Per the germline V gene, CDR1 is KGHSH and CDR2 is LQKENI. This CDR3 spans 12 amino acids. Germline trimming cut 6 bases from V and 8 bases from J; bases unmatched to any gene: 5.

V gene TRBV7-6 combines with J gene TRBJ2-3; 7 bases fit TRBD1. Trimming removed 0 bases from V and 2 bases from J; junction bases left unmatched: 5. The CDR3 sequence is 16 residues long. Germline loops: CDR1 SGHVS, CDR2 FNYEAQ. CDR3 protein: CASSLASGTATDTQYF. Written as DNA, the CDR3 is TGTGCCAGCAGCTTAGCCTCCGGGACAGCCACAGATACGCAGTATTTT.

The chain uses TRBV18 and TRBJ1-5; tentatively, D is TRBD1 (5 bases). V shed 1 base and J shed 6 bases, with 19 bases lying between them. Germline V CDR1 and CDR2: KGHSH, LQKENI. This CDR3 is 17 amino acids long. The CDR3 protein is CASSPQTGRGLSQPQHF. The CDR3 coding sequence is TGTGCCAGCTCACCACAAACAGGTAGGGGCTTAAGTCAGCCCCAGCATTTT.

V is TRBV7-2 and J is TRBJ2-1; 10 bases agree with TRBD2. The germline V gene encodes CDR1 SGHTA and CDR2 FQGNSA. Trimming removed 1 base from V and 3 bases from J; junction bases left unmatched: 3. This CDR3 has 16 residues. The CDR3 sequence is CASSLGTSGFYNEQFF. The CDR3 DNA is TGTGCCAGCAGCTTAGGGACTAGCGGATTCTACAATGAGCAGTTCTTC.

This clone has just a few counts. This chain uses TRBV29-1 with TRBJ2-7; D might be TRBD1 or TRBD2, each matching 7 bases. The CDR3 totals 12 residues. V was shortened by 5 bases and J by 5 bases, with 13 bases between the two germline ends. Germline V gives CDR1 SQVTM, CDR2 ANQGSEA. The CDR3 loop reads CSVWAGGDEQYF. The CDR3 DNA reads as TGCAGCGTTTGGGCAGGGGGGGACGAGCAGTACTTC.

In DNA, the CDR3 is TGTGCCACCAGTGAAAGTGGTAAGTCTTATGAGCAGTTCTTC. Its translation is CATSESGKSYEQFF. The V call is TRBV24-1, the J call TRBJ2-1; D is unclear. Trimming took 4 bases from V and 8 from J, leaving 14 bases between them. This CDR3 is built from 14 residues. CDR1 and CDR2 from the germline V gene are KGHDR and SFDVKD.

The J gene is TRBJ1-1, the V gene TRBV6-6; D possibly corresponds to TRBD1 (5 bases). Trimming left V 2 bases short and J 4 bases short, with 11 bases between. This CDR3 has 14 amino acids. In germline, CDR1 is MNHNY, CDR2 SVGAGI (reference sequence). The chain's CDR3 is CASSYLVRGTEAFF. CDR3 nucleotide sequence: TGTGCCAGCAGTTACCTTGTAAGGGGCACTGAAGCTTTCTTT.

The chain combines TRBV6-1 with TRBJ2-1; no clear D gene. The CDR3 extends over 16 amino acids. The germline gives CDR1 MNHNS, CDR2 SASEGT. V lost 4 bases and J lost 0, with 13 bases in between. The CDR3 DNA sequence: TGTGCCAGCAGTGCCTTAGCTCTTAGCTCCTACAATGAGCAGTTCTTC. Amino acid sequence: CASSALALSSYNEQFF.

V is TRBV11-2 and J is TRBJ1-2; D uncertain. Trimming pared 5 bases from V and 4 bases from J, leaving 14 bases between. The CDR3 length is 14 residues. Germline values: CDR1 SGHAT, CDR2 FQNNGV. The CDR3 region has the DNA TGTGCCAGCAGCCCCGAGAGCGCCGGCTATGGCTACACCTTC. It is translated as CASSPESAGYGYTF.

This clone occurred once. This chain uses TRBV6-5 with TRBJ1-1; D ambiguous. CDR3 size: 14 residues. The germline gives CDR1 MNHEY, CDR2 SVGAGI. The V end lost 0 bases, the J end lost 3 bases, and 8 bases lay between the germline ends. DNA for the CDR3: TGTGCCAGCAGTTACTCGGGCAGCCACACTGAAGCTTTCTTT. This codes for CASSYSGSHTEAFF.

This clone was counted a single time. The J gene is TRBJ2-5, the V gene TRBV25-1, with D possibly TRBD2 on 6 matching bases. The CDR3 runs to 13 residues. Trimming shortened V by 10 bases and J by 3 bases, and 15 bases separated the two germline ends. CDR1 is MGHDK, CDR2 SYGVNS, per germline. The CDR3 region is CATTDGGEETQYF. The DNA for the CDR3 is TGTGCCACCACCGACGGAGGGGAAGAGACCCAGTACTTC.

Here the CDR3 DNA reads TGTGCCAGCAGCTCTAGCGGGTCTTACGAGACCCAGTACTTC. Residues: CASSSSGSYETQYF. This chain connects TRBV7-9 to TRBJ2-5; 8 bases map to TRBD2. The length of the CDR3 is 14 residues. V was clipped by 4 bases and J by 5 bases; unmatched bases: 6. Germline CDR1 and CDR2: SEHNR and FQNEAQ (reference sequence).

The gene calls are TRBV19 and TRBJ1-5; 7 bases are a match to TRBD1. From germline, CDR1 is LNHDA and CDR2 SQIVND (reference sequence). With 5 bases clipped from V and 4 bases from J, the junction kept 5 bases outside the gene matches. This CDR3 has 14 residues. CDR3 sequence reads: CASSVQGGNQPQHF. CDR3 sequence (DNA): TGTGCCAGTAGTGTCCAGGGGGGGAATCAGCCCCAGCATTTT.

CDR3 residues: CASSLVTSATDTQYF. The CDR3 DNA sequence: TGTGCCAGCAGCTTGGTGACTAGCGCCACAGATACGCAGTATTTT. This chain links TRBV5-4 with TRBJ2-3; 8 positions agree with TRBD2. The V and J ends lost 0 bases and 2 bases, in that order; junction bases with no gene match: 2. The CDR3 contains 15 residues. Germline V gene lookup returns CDR1 SGHNT and CDR2 YYREEE (reference sequence).

V and J are TRBV12-3 or TRBV12-4 and TRBJ2-7; D call uncertain. CDR3 length: 12 residues. V lost 0 bases and J lost 9, with 9 bases in between. The CDR3 region is CASSLALRAQYF. CDR3 DNA: TGTGCCAGCAGTTTAGCGCTTCGTGCGCAGTACTTC.